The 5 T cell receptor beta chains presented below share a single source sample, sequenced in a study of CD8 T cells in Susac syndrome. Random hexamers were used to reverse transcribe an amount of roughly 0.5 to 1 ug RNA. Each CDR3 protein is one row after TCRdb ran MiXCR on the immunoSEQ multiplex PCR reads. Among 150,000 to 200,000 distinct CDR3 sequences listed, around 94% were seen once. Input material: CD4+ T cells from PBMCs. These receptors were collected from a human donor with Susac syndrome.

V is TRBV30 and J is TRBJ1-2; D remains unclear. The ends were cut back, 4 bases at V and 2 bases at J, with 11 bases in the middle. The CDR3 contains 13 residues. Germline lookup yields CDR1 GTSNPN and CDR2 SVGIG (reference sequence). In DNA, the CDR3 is TGTGCCTGGATCCAAGACTCCAACTATGGCTACACCTTC. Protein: CAWIQDSNYGYTF.

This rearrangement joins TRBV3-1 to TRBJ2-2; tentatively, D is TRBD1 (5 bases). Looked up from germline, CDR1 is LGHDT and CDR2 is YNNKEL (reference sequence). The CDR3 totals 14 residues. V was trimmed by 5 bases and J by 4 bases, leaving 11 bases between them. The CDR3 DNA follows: TGTGCCAGCAGCGATTCACAGGTCACCGGGGAGCTGTTTTTT. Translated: CASSDSQVTGELFF.

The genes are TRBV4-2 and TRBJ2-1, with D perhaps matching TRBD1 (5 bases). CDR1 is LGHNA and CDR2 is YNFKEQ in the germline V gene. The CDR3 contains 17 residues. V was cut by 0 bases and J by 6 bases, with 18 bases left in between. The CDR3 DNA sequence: TGTGCCAGCAGCCAAGATCGGTCAGAGCGAAGGGGCAATGAGCAGTTCTTC. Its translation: CASSQDRSERRGNEQFF.

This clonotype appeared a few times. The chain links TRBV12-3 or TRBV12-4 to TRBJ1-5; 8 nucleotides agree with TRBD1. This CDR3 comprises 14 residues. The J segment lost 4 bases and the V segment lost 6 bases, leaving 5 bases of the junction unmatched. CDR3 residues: CASSGTGSNQPQHF. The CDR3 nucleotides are TGTGCCAGCAGCGGGACAGGTTCGAATCAGCCCCAGCATTTT.

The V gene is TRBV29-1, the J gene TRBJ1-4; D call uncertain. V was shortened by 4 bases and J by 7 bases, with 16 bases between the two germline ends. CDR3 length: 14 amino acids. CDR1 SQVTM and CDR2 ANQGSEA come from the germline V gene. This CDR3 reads CSVGGGKSSEKLFF. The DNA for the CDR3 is TGCAGCGTTGGGGGAGGGAAGTCGAGTGAAAAACTGTTTTTT.